The clone carrying this T cell receptor (beta chain) was seen ten or more times. Antigen: not known. This CDR3 is 16 amino acids long. V lost 3 bases to trimming and J lost 0 bases, with 13 bases between them. This sample was taken from a study of CD8 T cells in ankylosing spondylitis. Whole-study results and caveats: In peripheral blood, disease-linked CD8+ clones occurred at relatively low frequencies.

One entry per CDR3 protein results from TCRdb running MiXCR on the 5' RACE reads. This sample yields around 28,000 distinct CDR3 sequences, of which less than 40% are seen a single time; under 50% belongs to the top ten. This sequence was found in a male donor with ankylosing spondylitis. V is TRBV12-3 or TRBV12-4 and J is TRBJ2-3, with D hard to call. Input material: synovial fluid, either unsorted or a sorted T cell fraction (not recorded which). CDR3 loop: CASSFGIGTSTDTQYF. The CDR3 coding sequence is TGTGCCAGCAGTTTCGGTATCGGCACTAGCACAGATACGCAGTATTTT.